The sample holds one count of the clone carrying this T cell receptor (beta chain). The antigen remains unidentified. A read error may produce the germline difference seen at one junction end. The data are from a study of T-cell reconstitution after alpha-beta-depleted transplantation in children. Study-level results: The authors attributed T-cell counts and diversity one year after transplant mostly to newly produced T cells. As was reported, about two months after transplant, alpha-beta T cells came from several hundred expanded graft clones.

Unique molecular identifiers were used in preparing the TCRbeta library. Each CDR3 protein gets one entry after TCRdb re-called the PCR reads with MiXCR. Of about 290,000 distinct CDR3 sequences in the sample, about 7.3% are singletons; the top ten hold approximately 9.6%. The source is a female patient aged 2-15 years who had a stem cell transplant for Fanconi anemia, so the T cells may come from the graft donor. Sequenced material: peripheral blood, taken 360 days after TCRalphabeta/CD19-depleted stem cell transplant.

CDR3 in amino acids: CASSGGLAGTYEQCF. The CDR3 DNA reads TGTGCCAGCAGCGGGGGACTAGCGGGAACCTACGAGCAGTGCTTC. The chain is built from TRBV9 and TRBJ2-7, with 13 bases fitting TRBD2. The CDR3 is 15 residues long. CDR1 is SGDLS, CDR2 YYNGEE, per germline.